This T cell receptor (beta chain) was sequenced in a study of blood T cell repertoires in COVID-19. Across the study: Samples came from the United States, Italy and Spain, spanning acute and convalescent COVID-19. In each case, the material was cDNA or gDNA derived from T cells, B-cell-depleted T cells, or PBMCs.

Original analysis: How many nucleated cells were present was estimated from reference gene primer amplification. Repertoires were generated with immunoSEQ multiplex PCR, while TCRdb's copy carries only in-frame clones and drops some. The V and J calls and clone size are taken from that table; D and trimming were inferred from the DNA. The sample lists more than 60,000 clones; about 88% were seen once. This CDR3 has 18 amino acids. CDR1 and CDR2 (germline): LGHNA, YSLEER. After removal of 4 bases from V and 5 bases from J, the junction contained 12 bases not matched to a gene. Recruited during active infection, patients (from Seattle) were subsequently followed longitudinally.

The genes are TRBV4-3 and TRBJ2-1, with 12 bases matching TRBD2. This TCR was sampled from an elderly man with COVID-19, enrolled during active disease. Sequencing was carried out using peripheral blood. The CDR3 protein is CASSRQVGWTSGDNEQFF. DNA for the CDR3: TGCGCCAGCAGCCGCCAAGTGGGGTGGACTAGCGGGGACAATGAGCAGTTCTTC.